The clone carrying this TCR beta chain was detected only a few times. What it recognizes is unknown. The V gene's germline CDR1 is SGHDT and CDR2 YYEEEE. This CDR3 has 14 amino acids. Trimming removed 0 bases at V and 9 bases at J, with 10 bases between. These data belong to a study of PD-1 blockade in classical Hodgkin lymphoma. Study-level information: Every 2 weeks, patients got 3 mg/kg intravenous nivolumab. Study outcomes and limitations: Why the repertoires differ is still unclear, perhaps disease activity or prior therapy. Patients who initiated nivolumab within 1 year of ASCT were excluded.

Brentuximab vedotin exposure varied, and every patient relapsed after autologous stem cell transplantation. Best outcomes ranged across complete response, partial response and progressive disease. Assay: immunoSEQ multiplex PCR; the TCRdb copy retains only in-frame clones and omits some. The sample lists roughly 150,000 clones, about 78% occurring once. This sample comprised peripheral blood mononuclear cells (PBMCs), obtained before the second cycle of nivolumab. This receptor was taken from a human donor with classical Hodgkin lymphoma. The V and J genes are TRBV5-6 and TRBJ1-6; the D gene is possibly TRBD1 (5 bases). The DNA of the CDR3 is TGTGCCAGCAGCTTGGCGGGGGTAAGTTCACCCCTCCACTTT. It is translated as CASSLAGVSSPLHF.